The 12 T cell receptor beta chains below were found in one sample sequenced in a study of blood T cell repertoires in COVID-19. Measured with immunoSEQ multiplex PCR; TCRdb has only the in-frame clones, and not every one. The repertoire holds fewer than 400,000 clones, with about 90% as singletons. Sequenced input: PBMCs or T cells enriched from blood (not recorded which). All receptors derive from a man aged 25-40 years who had recovered from COVID-19.

This chain links TRBV15 with TRBJ1-3; 12 bases are shared with TRBD1. Trimming cost V 4 bases and J 3 bases; bases outside gene matches: 4. From germline, CDR1 is LNHNV and CDR2 YYDKDF (reference sequence). The CDR3 consists of 16 residues. CDR3 protein: CATSNRDRGLGNTIYF. The CDR3 nucleotides are TGTGCCACCAGCAACCGGGACAGGGGGCTTGGAAACACCATATATTTT.

This chain uses TRBV19 with TRBJ1-6; D perhaps matches TRBD1 (5 bases). The V and J ends lost 9 bases and 3 bases respectively, with 18 bases between them. Germline V gives CDR1 LNHDA, CDR2 SQIVND (reference sequence). CDR3 length: 16 amino acids. The CDR3 loop reads CASHKTGYYYNSPLHF. In DNA form, the CDR3 reads TGTGCCAGCCACAAAACAGGATACTACTATAATTCACCCCTCCACTTT.

The chain uses TRBV2 and TRBJ1-2; 11 positions match TRBD1. Germline V lookup: CDR1 SNHLY, CDR2 FYNNEI. There are 15 residues in the CDR3. Trimming took 6 bases from V and 6 from J; bases not matched to a gene: 9. The CDR3: CASRRDRGSPHGYTF. The CDR3 bases are TGTGCCAGCAGGCGGGACAGGGGGAGCCCTCATGGCTACACCTTC.

The chain links TRBV15 to TRBJ1-2, with unresolved D. This CDR3 comprises 13 residues. The V end was cut by 1 base, the J end by 5 bases, with 8 bases between. CDR1 LNHNV and CDR2 YYDKDF come from the germline V gene (reference sequence). In nucleotides, the CDR3 is TGTGCCACCAGCAGAGGACGGGGATATGGCTACACCTTC. Its translation is CATSRGRGYGYTF.

J is TRBJ2-7 and V is TRBV5-6; D is ambiguous. Trimming removed 4 bases at V and 6 bases at J, with 11 bases between. The CDR3 totals 12 residues. Per germline, CDR1 SGHDT and CDR2 YYEEEE. The CDR3 sequence is CASSHTPPEQYF. As DNA, the CDR3 is TGTGCCAGCAGCCACACACCCCCCGAGCAGTACTTC.

This chain connects TRBV27 to TRBJ1-5, with 7 bases identical to TRBD1. The CDR3 length is 15 residues. CDR1 MNHEY and CDR2 SMNVEV come from the germline V gene (reference sequence). V trimming: 3 bases; J trimming: 0 bases; junction bases outside the gene matches: 2. The CDR3: CASSFRGNSNQPQHF. The CDR3 region has the DNA TGTGCCAGCAGTTTCAGGGGGAATAGCAATCAGCCCCAGCATTTT.

This clone was detected a few times. This chain links TRBV28 with TRBJ2-1; 8 bases fit TRBD1. This CDR3 is 15 amino acids long. Trimming at V came to 5 bases and at J to 7 bases, leaving 10 bases not matched to a gene. Germline loops: CDR1 MDHEN, CDR2 SYDVKM. This CDR3 is CASSRIGQGGNEQFF. In DNA, the CDR3 is TGTGCCAGCAGTCGCATAGGACAGGGAGGAAATGAGCAGTTCTTC.

The rearrangement joins TRBV11-2 to TRBJ1-4; TRBD1 matches at 11 bases. Unmatched junction bases numbered 3, after V lost 2 bases and J lost 7 bases. CDR3 size: 15 residues. CDR1 SGHAT and CDR2 FQNNGV come from the germline V gene. CDR3 loop: CASSLTGQGGEKLFF. The CDR3 DNA reads TGTGCCAGCAGCTTAACGGGACAGGGGGGTGAAAAACTGTTTTTT.

The chain uses TRBV12-3 or TRBV12-4 and TRBJ1-1, with TRBD1 as a possible D gene (5 bases). Trimming pared 1 base from V and 10 bases from J, leaving 13 bases between. The CDR3 totals 13 residues. The CDR3 spells CASSLEGIKGAFF. The CDR3 coding sequence is TGTGCCAGCAGTTTAGAGGGGATAAAGGGAGCTTTCTTT.

The CDR3 DNA follows: TGTGCCAGTAGTGGGGGACAGGGTATATACAATGAGCAGTTCTTC. Its protein is CASSGGQGIYNEQFF. The V gene is TRBV19, the J gene TRBJ2-1; 9 nucleotides agree with TRBD1. This CDR3 is 15 amino acids long. Germline trimming cut 5 bases from V and 4 bases from J; bases unmatched to any gene: 6. The V gene's germline CDR1 is LNHDA and CDR2 SQIVND (reference sequence).

This clone appeared a few times. This sequence joins TRBV5-4 and TRBJ1-2, with TRBD1 matching 7 bases. The CDR3 is made up of 14 amino acids. CDR1 SGHNT and CDR2 YYREEE come from the germline V gene (reference sequence). Unmatched junction bases numbered 10, after V lost 3 bases and J lost 8 bases. CDR3 in amino acids: CASSYSTGAQGYTF. The CDR3, as DNA: TGTGCCAGCAGCTACTCTACAGGGGCTCAGGGCTACACCTTC. Filled out from reference TRBV5-4 and TRBJ1-2, the complete variable domain reads ETGVTQSPTHLIKTRGQQVTLRCSSQSGHNTVSWYQQALGQGPQFIFQYYREEENGRGNFPPRFSGLQFPNYSSELNVNALELDDSALYLCASSYSTGAQGYTFGSGTRLTVV.

The genes are TRBV11-2 and TRBJ1-5; the match to TRBD1 covers 8 bases. V shed 1 base, J shed 5 bases, and the junction held 10 bases outside the gene matches. Germline V gene lookup returns CDR1 SGHAT and CDR2 FQNNGV. The CDR3 contains 17 residues. CDR3 protein: CASSLAPGQGRDQPQHF. DNA of the CDR3: TGTGCCAGCAGCTTAGCCCCCGGACAGGGTCGGGATCAGCCCCAGCATTTT.